Presented here are 10 T cell receptor beta chains from one specimen sequenced in a study of T cells expressing NK-cell markers. For each CDR3 protein, TCRdb gives one entry from its re-call of the 5' RACE reads, without DNA. Its clone listing holds hundreds of thousands of distinct CDR3 sequences. The specimen sequenced was blood T cells: a sorted CD56 or NKG2C T cell subset, CD4+ or CD8+ T cells, or bulk PBMC T cells (not recorded which). These receptors were collected from a woman between 18 and 75 years old in good health.

The CDR3 reads CASSPWGSEETQYF. The rearrangement uses TRBV7-8 and TRBJ2-5; TCRdb selects TRBD1, and the lack of DNA leaves this call unchecked. CDR3 length: 14 amino acids. The germline gives CDR1 SGHVS, CDR2 FQNEAQ.

This chain joins TRBV20-1 and TRBJ2-2; TCRdb gives TRBD1 as the D gene, but with no DNA this cannot be confirmed. CDR3 length: 16 amino acids. Germline loops: CDR1 DFQATT, CDR2 SNEGSKA (reference sequence). CDR3 amino acids: CSARLTGTGNTGELFF.

The CDR3 spells CASSVGAGGSYEQYF. V gene TRBV9 combines with J gene TRBJ2-7; as DNA is missing, the TRBD1 call by TCRdb cannot be tested. The CDR3 length is 15 residues. Germline V gene data show CDR1 as SGDLS and CDR2 as YYNGEE.

The chain has TRBV5-6 and TRBJ2-2; the D call of TRBD2 rests on TCRdb alone, since no DNA is present to check it. The V gene's germline CDR1 is SGHDT and CDR2 YYEEEE. The length of the CDR3 is 18 residues. CDR3: CASSLKPGLAGSTGELFF.

V is TRBV3-1 and J is TRBJ2-2; lacking DNA, the TRBD2 call made by TCRdb goes unchecked. CDR3 length: 13 amino acids. Germline V gene lookup returns CDR1 LGHDT and CDR2 YNNKEL (reference sequence). The CDR3 protein is CASSRLGPGELFF. Combining the CDR3 with reference TRBV3-1 and TRBJ2-2 gives the whole variable domain DTAVSQTPKYLVTQMGNDKSIKCEQNLGHDTMYWYKQDSKKFLKIMFSYNNKELIINETVPNRFSPKSPDKAHLNLHINSLELGDSAVYFCASSRLGPGELFFGEGSRLTVL.

V gene TRBV7-2 combines with J gene TRBJ2-3. Germline loops: CDR1 SGHTA, CDR2 FQGNSA. This CDR3 has 16 residues. This CDR3 is CASSRRASADTDTQYF.

The chain links TRBV7-2 to TRBJ2-1. This CDR3 has 12 residues. CDR1 SGHTA and CDR2 FQGNSA come from the germline V gene. CDR3 in amino acids: CASSPRLDEQFF.

The genes are TRBV3-1 and TRBJ2-5; the TCRdb call, TRBD2, lacks DNA for checking. Germline-derived CDR1 and CDR2 are LGHDT and YNNKEL (reference sequence). There are 15 residues in the CDR3. The CDR3: CASSQDRGLAGTQYF.

The chain combines TRBV6-6 with TRBJ1-1. The CDR3 has 12 residues. From germline, CDR1 is MNHNY and CDR2 SVGAGI (reference sequence). The CDR3: CASRALNTEAFF.

The V and J genes are TRBV5-6 and TRBJ1-1; the TCRdb D gene call, TRBD1, has no DNA to confirm it. Germline CDR1 is SGHDT and CDR2 is YYEEEE. CDR3 length: 17 amino acids. Here the CDR3 reads CASSLGGRASMNTEAFF.